The clone carrying this T cell receptor beta chain was seen many times. The entry originates in a study of T-cell reconstitution after alpha-beta-depleted transplantation in children. Using unique molecular identifiers, the investigators prepared the TCRbeta library. TCRdb itself ran the PCR reads through MiXCR, one entry per CDR3 protein. The table shows fewer than 550,000 distinct CDR3 sequences, with approximately 11% occurring only once. CDR3 size: 15 residues. CDR1 and CDR2 (germline): SNHLY, FYNNEI. Between the trimmed V and J ends, which lost 4 bases and 4 bases, there was a span of 15 bases. The sequences come from PBMCs from the stem cell graft donor, collected from the stem cell graft. V usage is TRBV2 and J usage is TRBJ2-3; tentatively, D is TRBD2 (6 bases). The sequence was collected from a human donor who donated a stem cell graft to a child with acute myeloid leukemia. The CDR3 bases are TGTGCCAGCAGTGTGCTTGCGGGGCGTTCAGATACGCAGTATTTT. It specifies CASSVLAGRSDTQYF.